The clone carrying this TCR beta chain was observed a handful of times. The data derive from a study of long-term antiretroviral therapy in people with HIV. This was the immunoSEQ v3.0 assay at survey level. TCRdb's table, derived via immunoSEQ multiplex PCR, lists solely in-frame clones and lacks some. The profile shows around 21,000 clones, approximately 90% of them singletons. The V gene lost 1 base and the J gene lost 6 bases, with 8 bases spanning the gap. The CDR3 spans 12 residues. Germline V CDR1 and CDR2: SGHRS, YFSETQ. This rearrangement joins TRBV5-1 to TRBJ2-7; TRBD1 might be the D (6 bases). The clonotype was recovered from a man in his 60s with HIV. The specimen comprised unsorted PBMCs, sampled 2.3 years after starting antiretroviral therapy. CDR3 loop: CASSLTGPEQYF. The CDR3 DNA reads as TGCGCCAGCAGCTTGACAGGGCCCGAGCAGTACTTC.